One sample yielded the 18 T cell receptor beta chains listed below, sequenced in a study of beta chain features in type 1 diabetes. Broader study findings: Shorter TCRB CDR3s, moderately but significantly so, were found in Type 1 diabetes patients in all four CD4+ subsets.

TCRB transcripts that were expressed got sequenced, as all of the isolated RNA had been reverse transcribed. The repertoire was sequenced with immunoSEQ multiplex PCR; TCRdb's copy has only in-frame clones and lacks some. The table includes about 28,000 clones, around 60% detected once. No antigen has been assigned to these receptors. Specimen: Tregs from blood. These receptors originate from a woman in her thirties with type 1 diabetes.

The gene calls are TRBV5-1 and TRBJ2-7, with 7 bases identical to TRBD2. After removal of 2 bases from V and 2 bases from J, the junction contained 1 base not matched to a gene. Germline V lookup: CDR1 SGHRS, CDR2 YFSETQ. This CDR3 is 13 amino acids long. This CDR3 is CASSFGTTYEQYF. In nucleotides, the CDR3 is TGCGCCAGCAGCTTCGGGACTACCTACGAGCAGTACTTC.

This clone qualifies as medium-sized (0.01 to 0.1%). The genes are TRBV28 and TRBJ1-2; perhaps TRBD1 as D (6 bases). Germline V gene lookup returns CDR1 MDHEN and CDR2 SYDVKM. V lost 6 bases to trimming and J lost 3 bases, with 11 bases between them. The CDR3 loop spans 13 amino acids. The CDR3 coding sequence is TGTGCCAGCAGCGCAGGGGCGGACTATGGCTACACCTTC. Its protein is CASSAGADYGYTF.

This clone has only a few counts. The CDR3 bases are TGTGCCAGCAGTGGGGACAGGGGAAGTAGGGAGACCCAGTACTTC. Its translation is CASSGDRGSRETQYF. The chain couples TRBV28 to TRBJ2-5; TRBD1 agrees at 10 bases. Germline V gene data show CDR1 as MDHEN and CDR2 as SYDVKM. V gave up 5 bases and J gave up 5 bases; unmatched junction bases: 8. The CDR3 is 15 residues long.

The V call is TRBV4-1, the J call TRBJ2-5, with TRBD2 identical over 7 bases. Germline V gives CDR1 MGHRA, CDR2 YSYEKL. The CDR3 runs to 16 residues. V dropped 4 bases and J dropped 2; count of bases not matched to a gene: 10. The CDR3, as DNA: TGCGCCAGCAGCCTGACCCGGACTAGTCATCAAGAGACCCAGTACTTC. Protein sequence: CASSLTRTSHQETQYF.

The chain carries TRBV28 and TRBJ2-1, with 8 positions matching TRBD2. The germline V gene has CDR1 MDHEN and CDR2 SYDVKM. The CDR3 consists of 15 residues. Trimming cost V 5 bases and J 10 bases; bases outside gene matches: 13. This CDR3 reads CASSPYAQREWEQFF. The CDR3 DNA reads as TGTGCCAGCAGTCCATACGCCCAGCGGGAGTGGGAGCAGTTCTTC.

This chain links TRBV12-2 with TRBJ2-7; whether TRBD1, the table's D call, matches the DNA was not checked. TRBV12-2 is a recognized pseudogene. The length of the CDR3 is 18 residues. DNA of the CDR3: TGTGCAAGTCGCTTAGGAGCCCTCGACAGGGTTACTTCCTACGAGCAGTACTTC. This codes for CASRLGALDRVTSYEQYF.

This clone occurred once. CDR3 region: CASSEGGAQPQHF. In DNA form, the CDR3 reads TGTGCCAGCAGTGAGGGAGGGGCCCAGCCCCAGCATTTT. The chain carries TRBV2 and TRBJ1-5, with D perhaps TRBD1 (5 bases). V was trimmed by 3 bases and J by 7 bases, leaving 10 bases between them. Germline V gene lookup returns CDR1 SNHLY and CDR2 FYNNEI. CDR3 length: 13 amino acids. Combining the CDR3 with reference TRBV2 and TRBJ1-5 gives the whole variable domain EPEVTQTPSHQVTQMGQEVILRCVPISNHLYFYWYRQILGQKVEFLVSFYNNEISEKSEIFDDQFSVERPDGSNFTLKIRSTKLEDSAMYFCASSEGGAQPQHFGDGTRLSIL.

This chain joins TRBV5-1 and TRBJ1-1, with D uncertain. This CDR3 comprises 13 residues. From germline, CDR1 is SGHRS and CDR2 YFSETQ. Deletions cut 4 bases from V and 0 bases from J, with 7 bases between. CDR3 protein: CASSTRMNTEAFF. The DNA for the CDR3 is TGCGCCAGCAGCACGCGGATGAACACTGAAGCTTTCTTT.

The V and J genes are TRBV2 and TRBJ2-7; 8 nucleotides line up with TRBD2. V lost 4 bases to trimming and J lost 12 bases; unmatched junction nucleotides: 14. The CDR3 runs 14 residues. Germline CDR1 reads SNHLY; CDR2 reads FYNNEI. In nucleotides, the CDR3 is TGTGCCAGCAGTGTTGGCTCACTAGCGGCCCTCCTGTACTTC. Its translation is CASSVGSLAALLYF.

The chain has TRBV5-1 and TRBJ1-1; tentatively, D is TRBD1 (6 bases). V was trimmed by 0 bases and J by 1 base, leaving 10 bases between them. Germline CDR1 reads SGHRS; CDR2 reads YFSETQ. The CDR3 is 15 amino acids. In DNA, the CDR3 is TGCGCCAGCAGCTTGGTGACAGGTCAGAACACTGAAGCTTTCTTT. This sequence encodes CASSLVTGQNTEAFF.

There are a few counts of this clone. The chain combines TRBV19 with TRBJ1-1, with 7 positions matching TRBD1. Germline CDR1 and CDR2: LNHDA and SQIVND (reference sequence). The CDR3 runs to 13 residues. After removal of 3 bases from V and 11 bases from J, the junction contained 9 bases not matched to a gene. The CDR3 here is CASSIARGNEAFF. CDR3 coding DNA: TGTGCCAGTAGTATTGCCAGGGGGAACGAGGCTTTCTTT.

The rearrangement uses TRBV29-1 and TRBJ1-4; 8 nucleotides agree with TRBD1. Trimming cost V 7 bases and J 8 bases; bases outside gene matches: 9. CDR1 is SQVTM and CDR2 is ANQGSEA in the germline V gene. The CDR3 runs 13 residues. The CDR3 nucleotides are TGCAGCGCTAGGACAGGGAAGGGCGAAAAACTGTTTTTT. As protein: CSARTGKGEKLFF.

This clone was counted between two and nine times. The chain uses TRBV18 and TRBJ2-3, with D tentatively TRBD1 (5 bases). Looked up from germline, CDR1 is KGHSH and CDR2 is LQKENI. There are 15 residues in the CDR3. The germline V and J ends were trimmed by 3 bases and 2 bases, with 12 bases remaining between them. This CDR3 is CASSPPTVVTDTQYF. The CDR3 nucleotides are TGTGCCAGCTCACCCCCGACAGTGGTCACAGATACGCAGTATTTT.

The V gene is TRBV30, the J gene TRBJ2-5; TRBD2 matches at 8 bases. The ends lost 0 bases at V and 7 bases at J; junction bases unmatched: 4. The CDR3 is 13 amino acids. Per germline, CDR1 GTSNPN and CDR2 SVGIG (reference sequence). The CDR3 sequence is CAWSVGTRATQYF. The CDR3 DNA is TGTGCCTGGAGTGTCGGGACTAGGGCGACCCAGTACTTC.

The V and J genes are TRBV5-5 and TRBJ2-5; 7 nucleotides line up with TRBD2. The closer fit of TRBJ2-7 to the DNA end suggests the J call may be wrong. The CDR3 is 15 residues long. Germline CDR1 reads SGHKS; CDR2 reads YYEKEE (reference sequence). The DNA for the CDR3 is TGTGCCAGCAGCTTGAGCGGGACGGTGTCCTACGAGCAGTACTTC. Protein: CASSLSGTVSYEQYF.

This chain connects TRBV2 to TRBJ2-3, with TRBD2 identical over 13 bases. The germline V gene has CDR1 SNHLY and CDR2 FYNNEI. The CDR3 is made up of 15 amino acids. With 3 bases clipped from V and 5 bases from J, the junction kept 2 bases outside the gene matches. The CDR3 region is CASSDGLAGVDTQYF. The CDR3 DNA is TGTGCCAGCAGTGATGGACTAGCGGGAGTAGATACGCAGTATTTT.

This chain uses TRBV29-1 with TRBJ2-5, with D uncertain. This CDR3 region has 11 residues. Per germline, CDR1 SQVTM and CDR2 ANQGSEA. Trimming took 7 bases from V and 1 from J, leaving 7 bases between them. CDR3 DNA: TGCAGCGCCGGTGGCCAAGAGACCCAGTACTTC. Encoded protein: CSAGGQETQYF.

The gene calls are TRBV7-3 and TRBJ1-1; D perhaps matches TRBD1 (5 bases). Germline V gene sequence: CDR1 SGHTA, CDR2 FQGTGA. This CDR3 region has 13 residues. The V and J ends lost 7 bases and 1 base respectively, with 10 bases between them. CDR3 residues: CASTRTQNTEAFF. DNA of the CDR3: TGTGCCAGCACAAGGACACAGAACACTGAAGCTTTCTTT. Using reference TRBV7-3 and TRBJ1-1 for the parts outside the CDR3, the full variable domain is GAGVSQTPSNKVTEKGKYVELRCDPISGHTALYWYRQSLGQGPEFLIYFQGTGAADDSGLPNDRFFAVRPEGSVSTLKIQRTERGDSAVYLCASTRTQNTEAFFGQGTRLTVV.